These T cell receptor beta chains were read from a single sample in a study of shared clonotypes between healthy human individuals. Libraries were prepared by immunoSEQ multiplex PCR; TCRdb keeps only in-frame clonotypes and omits some of them. The data contain millions of clones, over 90% of them singletons. The sequenced sample was naive CD4+ T cells from PBMCs. These receptors all come from a man aged 18 to 29 in good health. Some clones in this sample may be carry-over from other donors' samples. CDR3s include the opening cysteine and the closing phenylalanine or tryptophan. Each record gives: J gene, clone size, D gene, V gene, CDR3 protein. The D gene is left open where the match is weak. Expanded clones get a size class; other rows say once, few or many, or leave the size out.

J gene: TRBJ2-1; clone size: once; D gene: TRBD2; V gene: TRBV5-1; CDR3 protein: CASSLGAGASYNEQFF
J gene: TRBJ1-1; clone size: .; D gene: .; V gene: TRBV4-2; CDR3 protein: CASSQQTDEAFF
J gene: TRBJ1-1; clone size: .; D gene: .; V gene: TRBV7-7; CDR3 protein: CASSLYLGTEAFF
J gene: TRBJ2-7; clone size: once; D gene: TRBD1; V gene: TRBV15; CDR3 protein: CATSRGTGPKQYF
J gene: TRBJ1-1; clone size: .; D gene: .; V gene: TRBV28; CDR3 protein: CASSFARYSTEAFF
J gene: TRBJ2-2; clone size: few; D gene: TRBD2; V gene: TRBV6-4; CDR3 protein: CASSLASGNTGELFF
J gene: TRBJ1-3; clone size: .; D gene: .; V gene: TRBV19; CDR3 protein: CASSMKGGSSGNTIYF
J gene: TRBJ2-3; clone size: once; D gene: .; V gene: TRBV30; CDR3 protein: CAWSERPNTQYF
J gene: TRBJ1-2; clone size: .; D gene: .; V gene: TRBV7-3; CDR3 protein: CASSLTERGGYTF
J gene: TRBJ2-5; clone size: .; D gene: .; V gene: TRBV2; CDR3 protein: CASSEASQTQYF
J gene: TRBJ2-5; clone size: .; D gene: TRBD2; V gene: TRBV7-2; CDR3 protein: CASSLVPGGGETQYF
J gene: TRBJ1-2; clone size: .; D gene: TRBD1; V gene: TRBV12-5; CDR3 protein: CASGLWDRSYGYTF
J gene: TRBJ2-2; clone size: .; D gene: .; V gene: TRBV27; CDR3 protein: CASSITGELFF
J gene: TRBJ1-5; clone size: .; D gene: .; V gene: TRBV28; CDR3 protein: CASSWRSNQPQHF
J gene: TRBJ2-3; clone size: .; D gene: TRBD2; V gene: TRBV6-6; CDR3 protein: CASTDIAGGTDTQYF
J gene: TRBJ1-2; clone size: .; D gene: .; V gene: TRBV6-1; CDR3 protein: CASSEGRSNYGYTF
J gene: TRBJ2-2; clone size: .; D gene: TRBD1; V gene: TRBV30; CDR3 protein: CALTGTGINANTGELFF
J gene: TRBJ2-1; clone size: .; D gene: .; V gene: TRBV7-9; CDR3 protein: CASSLFSAIYNEQFF
J gene: TRBJ2-4; clone size: .; D gene: TRBD2; V gene: TRBV7-2; CDR3 protein: CASSWTSGSRRAKNIQYF
J gene: TRBJ2-3; clone size: .; D gene: .; V gene: TRBV11-2; CDR3 protein: CASSPSDGRAQYF
J gene: TRBJ2-1; clone size: .; D gene: TRBD1; V gene: TRBV7-9; CDR3 protein: CASSSRTGMYPYNEQFF
J gene: TRBJ2-3; clone size: .; D gene: .; V gene: TRBV6-1; CDR3 protein: CASSVDRGTDTQYF
J gene: TRBJ1-4; clone size: .; D gene: TRBD1; V gene: TRBV5-1; CDR3 protein: CASGWTGQNEKLFF
J gene: TRBJ1-2; clone size: .; D gene: .; V gene: TRBV5-1; CDR3 protein: CASSLGFRYGYTF
J gene: TRBJ2-1; clone size: .; D gene: TRBD2; V gene: TRBV7-9; CDR3 protein: CASSPGGDNEQFF
J gene: TRBJ1-4; clone size: once; D gene: .; V gene: TRBV30; CDR3 protein: CAWSTAGTNEKLFF
J gene: TRBJ2-2; clone size: .; D gene: TRBD2; V gene: TRBV27; CDR3 protein: CASSLFSPRLAGVSGELFF